These 12 T cell receptor beta chains share one sample of origin, sequenced in a study of Graves' ophthalmopathy and Graves' hyperthyroidism. As the template, RNA transcripts were used to amplify TCR beta CDR3 regions. Following a first-round RT-PCR that used HTBI primers, a second-round multiplex PCR was carried out. TCRdb reprocessed the multiplex PCR reads with MiXCR, giving one entry per CDR3 protein. The table includes around 470,000 distinct CDR3 sequences, roughly an eighth detected once. The sample taken for sequencing was blood. The receptors here all came from a woman aged 25 to 45 with Graves' ophthalmopathy.

This clonotype has at least ten counts. This sequence joins TRBV28 and TRBJ1-6; possible D gene TRBD1, 6 bases. This CDR3 has 14 amino acids. V was trimmed by 1 base and J by 11 bases, leaving 12 bases between them. The V gene's germline CDR1 is MDHEN and CDR2 SYDVKM. The CDR3 DNA reads as TGTGCCAGCAGTTTATTAGGACAGAGACCACCCCTCCACTTT. This gives the protein CASSLLGQRPPLHF.

The genes are TRBV6-2 or TRBV6-3 and TRBJ1-6; no reliable D call. The V gene's germline CDR1 is MNHEY and CDR2 SVGEGT. Trimming took off 2 bases at V and 2 bases at J, with 7 bases between the two ends. The CDR3 covers 15 residues. The CDR3 region is CASSYGAPYNSPLHF. As DNA, the CDR3 is TGTGCCAGCAGTTACGGCGCACCCTATAATTCACCCCTCCACTTT.

The V call is TRBV30, the J call TRBJ2-5; perhaps D is TRBD1 or TRBD2 (5 bases each). The CDR3 totals 16 residues. V lost 2 bases to trimming and J lost 0 bases, with 16 bases between them. Germline CDR1 is GTSNPN and CDR2 is SVGIG (reference sequence). The CDR3 loop is CAWSQGSGLHQETQYF. In DNA form, the CDR3 reads TGTGCCTGGAGTCAAGGATCGGGGCTACACCAAGAGACCCAGTACTTC.

There are many counts of this clonotype. The genes are TRBV10-3 and TRBJ1-1; D is perhaps TRBD1 (5 bases). The CDR3 has 15 residues. Germline assignment: CDR1 ENHRY and CDR2 SYGVKD. The V end lost 0 bases, the J end lost 4 bases, and 12 bases lay between the germline ends. The CDR3 loop reads CAISESGRAGTEAFF. In DNA, the CDR3 is TGTGCCATCAGTGAGTCAGGCAGGGCAGGCACTGAAGCTTTCTTT.

Many counts were recorded for this clonotype. The J gene is TRBJ1-2, the V gene TRBV3-1, with a weak D call TRBD1 (5 bases). Deletions cut 5 bases from V and 4 bases from J, with 8 bases between. Germline CDR1 reads LGHDT; CDR2 reads YNNKEL (reference sequence). This CDR3 has 12 amino acids. The CDR3 DNA reads as TGTGCCAGCAGCGGGGGAGCCTATGGCTACACCTTC. As protein: CASSGGAYGYTF.

Turning to this clonotype: A clone one base away is much larger, so this may be a read error. The final CDR3 position lacks the conserved phenylalanine or tryptophan, pointing to a likely read error. The chain links TRBV19 to TRBJ1-2, with D unclear. Trimming removed 7 bases at V and 8 bases at J, with 14 bases between. CDR1 LNHDA and CDR2 SQIVND come from the germline V gene (reference sequence). CDR3 length: 12 amino acids. This CDR3 reads CASTSLPGGYTV. The CDR3 DNA reads as TGTGCCAGTACCTCACTCCCAGGAGGCTACACCGTC.

This clonotype was observed at least ten times. J is TRBJ1-2 and V is TRBV27; possibly TRBD1 for D (6 bases). Trimming cost V 7 bases and J 6 bases, with 12 bases left between them. The CDR3 totals 12 residues. Germline V gene lookup returns CDR1 MNHEY and CDR2 SMNVEV (reference sequence). The CDR3 DNA is TGTGCCAGCACGGGGGCAGGAGATGGCTACACCTTC. It translates to CASTGAGDGYTF.

This clonotype showed up just a few times. As DNA, the CDR3 is TGTGCCAGCAGCCTTAGACAGGCCCGGGAGACCTTC. Residues: CASSLRQARETF. V usage is TRBV6-2 or TRBV6-3 and J usage is TRBJ1-2, with D possibly being TRBD1 (6 bases). The germline V gene has CDR1 MNHEY and CDR2 SVGEGT. Trimming took off 6 bases at V and 14 bases at J, with 19 bases between the two ends. The length of the CDR3 is 12 residues.

This clonotype was counted many times. The genes are TRBV3-1 and TRBJ2-5; the D gene could be TRBD1 or TRBD2 (6 bases each). CDR1 and CDR2 (germline): LGHDT, YNNKEL (reference sequence). The CDR3 is 14 amino acids. V was clipped by 4 bases and J by 8 bases, with 17 bases between them. CDR3 in DNA: TGTGCCAGCAGCCCCGACTGGGGGGCGCAAACCCAGTACTTC. Residues: CASSPDWGAQTQYF.

The J gene is TRBJ2-6, the V gene TRBV7-8; D not resolved. The length of the CDR3 is 16 residues. Germline CDR1 is SGHVS and CDR2 is FQNEAQ. V was pared by 11 bases and J by 0 bases, with 17 bases between. The CDR3 sequence is CAAAASRRSGANVLTF. CDR3 coding DNA: TGTGCCGCAGCAGCTTCTAGGCGCTCTGGGGCCAACGTCCTGACTTTC.

Ten or more counts support this clonotype. The V and J genes are TRBV6-5 and TRBJ2-7; D remains unclear. Germline V lookup: CDR1 MNHEY, CDR2 SVGAGI. CDR3 length equals 13 residues. V was trimmed by 4 bases and J by 7 bases, leaving 14 bases between them. For the CDR3, the DNA is TGTGCCAGCAGTTCGGACCTCGTGGGGGAGCAGTACTTC. It codes for CASSSDLVGEQYF.

The V and J genes are TRBV18 and TRBJ1-1; D uncertain. Looked up from germline, CDR1 is KGHSH and CDR2 is LQKENI. With 0 bases removed from V and 1 base from J, the gap between germline ends came to 9 bases. The CDR3 is made up of 15 amino acids. CDR3 nucleotides: TGTGCCAGCTCACCACCCGGGAAGGGGAACACTGAAGCTTTCTTT. It encodes CASSPPGKGNTEAFF.